The 22 T cell receptor beta chains below were found in one sample sequenced in a study of T-cell reconstitution after alpha-beta-depleted transplantation in children. Construction of the TCRbeta library involved unique molecular identifiers. TCRdb re-analysed the PCR reads in MiXCR, keeping a single row per CDR3 protein. The sample yields approximately 85,000 distinct CDR3 sequences, roughly 15% seen once. Material: PBMCs, mostly from graft donor cells, obtained 180 days after TCRalphabeta/CD19-depleted stem cell transplant. Source of these receptors: a male patient aged 2 to 9 who had a stem cell transplant for acute lymphoblastic leukemia, so the T cells may come from the graft donor.

This clonotype has only a few counts. J is TRBJ2-5 and V is TRBV20-1; 16 positions agree with TRBD2. This CDR3 is 16 amino acids long. The trim removed 6 bases at V and 4 bases at J, leaving 8 bases unmatched. CDR1 is DFQATT, CDR2 SNEGSKA, per germline (reference sequence). The CDR3 DNA reads as TGCAGTGCGGGGGGGACTAGCGGGAGGGAGGGAGAGACCCAGTACTTC. Translating it yields CSAGGTSGREGETQYF.

This clonotype was counted a few times. The V and J genes are TRBV6-1 and TRBJ1-5, with D unclear. Germline assignment: CDR1 MNHNS and CDR2 SASEGT. This CDR3 is built from 12 residues. V dropped 6 bases and J dropped 7 bases, with 10 bases sitting between them. CDR3 nucleotide sequence: TGTGCCAGCAGCCAAGGGTGGCAGCCCCAGCATTTT. Encoded protein: CASSQGWQPQHF.

V is TRBV20-1 and J is TRBJ1-4; D is uncertain. Trimming cost V 5 bases and J 5 bases, with 15 bases left between them. The germline gives CDR1 DFQATT, CDR2 SNEGSKA (reference sequence). This CDR3 spans 14 amino acids. The CDR3, as DNA: TGCAGTGCTGGAATACAGAGGTGGAATGAAAAACTGTTTTTT. The encoded protein is CSAGIQRWNEKLFF.

Only a few counts were recorded for this clonotype. The V call is TRBV10-3, the J call TRBJ1-5; 11 bases are a match to TRBD1. The germline gives CDR1 ENHRY, CDR2 SYGVKD. This CDR3 is 15 amino acids long. Losses at the gene ends were 8 bases for V and 0 bases for J; bases not matched to a gene: 3. CDR3 in amino acids: CAIGQGAYSNQPQHF. The CDR3 DNA follows: TGTGCCATCGGACAGGGGGCCTATAGCAATCAGCCCCAGCATTTT.

The V call is TRBV29-1, the J call TRBJ2-3, with 8 positions matching TRBD1. V lost 7 bases to trimming and J lost 4 bases; unmatched junction nucleotides: 7. This CDR3 is built from 13 residues. Per the germline V gene, CDR1 is SQVTM and CDR2 is ANQGSEA. The CDR3, as DNA: TGCAGCGCGGCCGAACAGGGGGCAGATACGCAGTATTTT. Protein product: CSAAEQGADTQYF.

Remarks on this clonotype: Because it lacks the conserved phenylalanine or tryptophan at the end, this CDR3 is likely a read error. V usage is TRBV7-9 and J usage is TRBJ2-6, with TRBD1 matching 7 bases. V lost 10 bases and J lost 0; bases outside the gene matches: 12. The CDR3 runs 17 residues. Germline V CDR1 and CDR2: SEHNR, FQNEAQ (reference sequence). The CDR3 is CATPGQLYYSGANVLTL. The CDR3 bases are TGTGCCACCCCGGGACAGTTATACTACTCTGGGGCCAACGTCCTGACTTTA.

The V gene is TRBV12-3 or TRBV12-4, the J gene TRBJ1-1; TRBD1 matches at 8 bases. J lost 3 bases, V lost 2 bases, and 2 bases had no gene match. There are 14 residues in the CDR3. DNA for the CDR3: TGTGCCAGCAGTTTAACAGGGGGAGACACTGAAGCTTTCTTT. Translated: CASSLTGGDTEAFF.

The rearrangement uses TRBV10-3 and TRBJ2-3; D not certain. V was cut by 2 bases and J by 6 bases, with 12 bases left in between. The CDR3 consists of 14 residues. From germline, CDR1 is ENHRY and CDR2 SYGVKD. The CDR3 sequence: CAISEVLRADTQYF. In DNA, the CDR3 is TGTGCCATCAGTGAGGTCCTAAGGGCGGATACGCAGTATTTT.

A few counts support this clonotype. V usage is TRBV11-2 and J usage is TRBJ2-3; 12 bases line up with TRBD2. Trimming removed 5 bases from V and 0 bases from J; junction bases left unmatched: 9. The germline gives CDR1 SGHAT, CDR2 FQNNGV. CDR3 length: 18 residues. The CDR3 sequence is CASSHRLAGALSTDTQYF. The CDR3, as DNA: TGTGCCAGCAGCCACCGACTAGCGGGGGCTCTTAGCACAGATACGCAGTATTTT. The whole variable domain, remainder taken from reference TRBV11-2 and TRBJ2-3, is EAGVAQSPRYKIIEKRQSVAFWCNPISGHATLYWYQQILGQGPKLLIQFQNNGVVDDSQLPKDRFSAERLKGVDSTLKIQPAKLEDSAVYLCASSHRLAGALSTDTQYFGPGTRLTVL.

The chain joins TRBV6-5 to TRBJ2-2, with 10 bases identical to TRBD1. Germline CDR1 and CDR2: MNHEY and SVGAGI. Trimming removed 1 base from V and 3 bases from J; junction bases left unmatched: 11. The CDR3 is 19 residues long. The CDR3 bases are TGTGCCAGCAGTTACTATGCGGTAACTGGGACAGGGGACACCGGGGAGCTGTTTTTT. Its translation: CASSYYAVTGTGDTGELFF.

V is TRBV7-2 and J is TRBJ2-5, with TRBD2 matching 10 bases. V lost 2 bases and J lost 6; bases outside the gene matches: 6. The CDR3 has 15 residues. Germline CDR1 and CDR2: SGHTA and FQGNSA. The CDR3 reads CASSLKAGGSKTQYF. The DNA of the CDR3 is TGTGCCAGCAGCTTAAAAGCGGGGGGGTCGAAGACCCAGTACTTC.

This clonotype was found a few times. For the CDR3, the DNA is TGTGCCAGCAGCTTAGCGCCAGGGTCTGGGGCCAACGTCCTGACTTTC. Amino acids: CASSLAPGSGANVLTF. This chain uses TRBV7-6 with TRBJ2-6; perhaps TRBD1 as D (5 bases). There are 16 residues in the CDR3. The V end was cut by 0 bases, the J end by 1 base, with 7 bases between. Germline values: CDR1 SGHVS, CDR2 FNYEAQ.

This clonotype has just a few counts. The chain joins TRBV25-1 to TRBJ1-2, with 8 bases that match TRBD1. CDR1 is MGHDK, CDR2 SYGVNS, per germline. This CDR3 is built from 16 residues. V dropped 5 bases and J dropped 4; count of bases not matched to a gene: 12. The CDR3: CASSRTGTGGLYGYTF. The CDR3 DNA reads TGTGCCAGCAGTCGGACCGGGACAGGAGGCCTCTATGGCTACACCTTC.

This clonotype was detected many times. The V and J genes are TRBV5-5 and TRBJ2-7; a weak D match, TRBD1 (6 bases). Germline V gene sequence: CDR1 SGHKS, CDR2 YYEKEE (reference sequence). The germline V and J ends were trimmed by 0 bases and 6 bases, with 10 bases remaining between them. The CDR3 covers 13 residues. CDR3 DNA: TGTGCCAGCAGCTTGGTGGGACACCGCGAGCAGTACTTC. Protein: CASSLVGHREQYF.

This clonotype came up a few times. The chain employs TRBV10-3 and TRBJ1-5, with D possibly TRBD1 on 5 matching bases. The length of the CDR3 is 14 residues. Between the trimmed V and J ends, which lost 8 bases and 3 bases, there was a span of 14 bases. Per germline, CDR1 ENHRY and CDR2 SYGVKD. The CDR3 sequence is CAIGGGQYNQPQHF. CDR3 DNA: TGTGCCATCGGGGGAGGGCAGTACAATCAGCCCCAGCATTTT.

This clonotype has ten or more counts. J is TRBJ2-3 and V is TRBV7-6, with 7 nucleotides matching TRBD2. The CDR3 consists of 15 residues. Germline CDR1 and CDR2: SGHVS and FNYEAQ. J was trimmed by 3 bases and V by 2 bases; bases with no gene match: 5. CDR3 DNA sequence: TGTGCCAGCAGCTTACGGGGGGAGCGGACAGATACGCAGTATTTT. It is translated as CASSLRGERTDTQYF.

This clonotype appeared many times. The chain joins TRBV18 to TRBJ2-1; either TRBD1 or TRBD2 may supply D (5 bases each). This CDR3 has 12 residues. The V and J ends lost 4 bases and 4 bases respectively, with 5 bases between them. Germline lookup yields CDR1 KGHSH and CDR2 LQKENI. The CDR3 sequence: CASSRGYNEQFF. As DNA, the CDR3 is TGTGCCAGCTCACGGGGGTACAATGAGCAGTTCTTC.

The V and J genes are TRBV28 and TRBJ2-4, with no clear D. The CDR3 is 13 residues long. V was clipped by 9 bases and J by 4 bases, with 13 bases between them. Germline V lookup: CDR1 MDHEN, CDR2 SYDVKM. This CDR3 is CASTGFLKNIQYF. Written as DNA, the CDR3 is TGTGCCAGTACGGGTTTTTTGAAAAACATTCAGTACTTC.

The chain is built from TRBV11-2 and TRBJ2-7, with D possibly matching TRBD2 (6 bases). Germline CDR1 is SGHAT and CDR2 is FQNNGV. V was trimmed by 1 base and J by 2 bases, leaving 9 bases between them. The CDR3 is 14 residues long. CDR3 DNA sequence: TGTGCCAGCAGCTTAGGCGGGGTTGCCTACGAGCAGTACTTC. Translating it yields CASSLGGVAYEQYF.

This clonotype was counted only a few times. The rearrangement joins TRBV7-9 to TRBJ2-7; 7 nucleotides line up with TRBD2. Germline lookup yields CDR1 SEHNR and CDR2 FQNEAQ (reference sequence). J was trimmed by 7 bases and V by 4 bases; bases with no gene match: 10. This CDR3 spans 14 amino acids. CDR3: CASSSRGGRREQYF. For the CDR3, the DNA is TGTGCCAGCAGCTCGAGGGGCGGGAGAAGAGAGCAGTACTTC.

Comments on this clonotype: At one of its ends the junction is not consistent with the germline gene, which may arise from a read error. The V call is TRBV11-2, the J call TRBJ2-1; 11 bases align to TRBD2. The germline CDR1 and CDR2 sequences are SGHAT and FQNNGV. This CDR3 spans 19 amino acids. The CDR3 nucleotides read TGTGCCAGCAGCTTTGTGGGACTAGCGGTTCGGAGCTCCTACAATGGGCAGTTCTTC. Encoded protein: CASSFVGLAVRSSYNGQFF.

The CDR3 region has the DNA TGTGCCAGCAGTGAAGGGGAGGCTGAAGCTTTCTTT. It yields the protein CASSEGEAEAFF. The chain carries TRBV6-1 and TRBJ1-1; D gene ambiguous. This CDR3 has 12 amino acids. The V end lost 1 base, the J end lost 6 bases, and 6 bases lay between the germline ends. The germline V gene has CDR1 MNHNS and CDR2 SASEGT.